This TCR beta chain was obtained from a study of cytomegalovirus exposure and HLA in healthy donors. Study information: The same platform used for the approximately 670 first-cohort repertoires was also used for the 120 or so validation repertoires, as a later analysis reported.

Clones were sequenced by immunoSEQ multiplex PCR, and TCRdb holds only the in-frame ones, with some missing. The sample consists of some 340,000 clones, about 90% of them appearing once. Specimen: PBMCs. The TCR sequence derives from a woman in her twenties or thirties in good health and CMV-seropositive.

Here the CDR3 reads CATSRGRLVGDTQYF. DNA of the CDR3: TGTGCCACCAGCAGAGGGCGACTAGTTGGAGATACGCAGTATTTT. J is TRBJ2-3 and V is TRBV15; a weak D match, TRBD2 (6 bases). In germline, CDR1 is LNHNV, CDR2 YYDKDF (reference sequence). The CDR3 runs to 15 residues. V shed 1 base and J shed 5 bases, with 13 bases lying between them.